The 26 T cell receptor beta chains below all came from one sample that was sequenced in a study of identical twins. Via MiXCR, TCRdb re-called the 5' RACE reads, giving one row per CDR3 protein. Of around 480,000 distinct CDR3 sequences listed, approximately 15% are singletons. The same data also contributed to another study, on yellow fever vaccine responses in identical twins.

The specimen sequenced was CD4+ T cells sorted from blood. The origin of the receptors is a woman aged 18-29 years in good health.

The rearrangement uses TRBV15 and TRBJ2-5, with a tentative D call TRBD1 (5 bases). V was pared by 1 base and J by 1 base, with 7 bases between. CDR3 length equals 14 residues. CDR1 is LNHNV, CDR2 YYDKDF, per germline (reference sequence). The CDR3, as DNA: TGTGCCACCAGCAGAGTTAGGGGCCAAGAGACCCAGTACTTC. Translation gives CATSRVRGQETQYF.

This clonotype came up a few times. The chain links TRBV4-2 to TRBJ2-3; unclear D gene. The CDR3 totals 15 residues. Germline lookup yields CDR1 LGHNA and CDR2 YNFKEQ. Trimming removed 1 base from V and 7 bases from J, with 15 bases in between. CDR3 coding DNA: TGTGCCAGCAGCCAAGCCAAGGGCCCTGTTAATACGCAGTATTTT. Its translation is CASSQAKGPVNTQYF.

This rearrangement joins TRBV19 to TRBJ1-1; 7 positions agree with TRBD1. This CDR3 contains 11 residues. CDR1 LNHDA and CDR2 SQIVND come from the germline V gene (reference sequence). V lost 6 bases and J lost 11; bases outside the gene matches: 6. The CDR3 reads CASRSGQRAFF. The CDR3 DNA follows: TGTGCCAGTAGATCGGGACAGAGGGCTTTCTTT.

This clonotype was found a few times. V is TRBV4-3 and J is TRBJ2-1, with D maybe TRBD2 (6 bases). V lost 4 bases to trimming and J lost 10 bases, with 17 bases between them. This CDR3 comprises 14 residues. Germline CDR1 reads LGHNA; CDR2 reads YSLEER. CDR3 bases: TGCGCCAGCAGCCTGGGTAGCGGAGTCAGGGAGCAGTTCTTC. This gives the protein CASSLGSGVREQFF.

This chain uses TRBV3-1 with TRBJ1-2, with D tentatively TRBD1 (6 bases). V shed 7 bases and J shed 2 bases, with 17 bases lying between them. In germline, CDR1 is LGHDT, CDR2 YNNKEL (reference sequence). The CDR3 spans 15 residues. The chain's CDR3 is CASTRTRGRNYGYTF. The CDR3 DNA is TGTGCCAGCACCCGAACCCGGGGGCGCAACTATGGCTACACCTTC.

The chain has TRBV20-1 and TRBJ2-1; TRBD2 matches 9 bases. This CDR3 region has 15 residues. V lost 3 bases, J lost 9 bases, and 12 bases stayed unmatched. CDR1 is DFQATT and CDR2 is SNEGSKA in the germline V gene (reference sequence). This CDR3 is CSASRVVAGGLEQFF. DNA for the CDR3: TGCAGTGCTAGTAGAGTCGTGGCGGGAGGGCTTGAGCAGTTCTTC.

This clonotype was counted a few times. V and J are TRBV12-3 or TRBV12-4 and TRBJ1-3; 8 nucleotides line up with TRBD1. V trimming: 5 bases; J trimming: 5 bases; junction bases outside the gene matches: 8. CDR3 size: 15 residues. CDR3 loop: CASSNRQGIRNTIYF. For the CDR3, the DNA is TGTGCCAGCAGTAATCGACAGGGGATAAGAAACACCATATATTTT.

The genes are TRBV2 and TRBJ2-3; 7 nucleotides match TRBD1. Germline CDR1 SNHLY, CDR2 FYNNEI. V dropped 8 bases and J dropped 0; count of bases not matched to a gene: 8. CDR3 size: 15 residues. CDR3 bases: TGTGCCAGCCTCGTCCGGACAGGTAGCACAGATACGCAGTATTTT. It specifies CASLVRTGSTDTQYF. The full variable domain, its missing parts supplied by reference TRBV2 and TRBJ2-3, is EPEVTQTPSHQVTQMGQEVILRCVPISNHLYFYWYRQILGQKVEFLVSFYNNEISEKSEIFDDQFSVERPDGSNFTLKIRSTKLEDSAMYFCASLVRTGSTDTQYFGPGTRLTVL.

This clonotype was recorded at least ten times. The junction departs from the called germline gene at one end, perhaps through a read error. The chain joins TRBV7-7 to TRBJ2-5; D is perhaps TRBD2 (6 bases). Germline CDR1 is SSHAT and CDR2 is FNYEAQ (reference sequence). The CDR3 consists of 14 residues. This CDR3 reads CASSLGGKQETQYF. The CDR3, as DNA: TGTGCTAGCAGCTTAGGAGGGAAACAAGAGACCCAGTACTTC.

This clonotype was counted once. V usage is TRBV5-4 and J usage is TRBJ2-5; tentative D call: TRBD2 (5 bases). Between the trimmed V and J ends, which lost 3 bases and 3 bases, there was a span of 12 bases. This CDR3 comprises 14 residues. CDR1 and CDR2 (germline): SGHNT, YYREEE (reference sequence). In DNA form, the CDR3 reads TGTGCCAGCAGCTCTAGGAGGCGGGAAGAGACCCAGTACTTC. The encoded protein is CASSSRRREETQYF.

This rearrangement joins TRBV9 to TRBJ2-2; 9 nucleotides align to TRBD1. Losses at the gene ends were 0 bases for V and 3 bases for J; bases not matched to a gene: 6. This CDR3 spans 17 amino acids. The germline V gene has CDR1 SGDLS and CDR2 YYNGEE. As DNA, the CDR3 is TGTGCCAGCAGCGTAGGGGCCCGGACAGGGGACACCGGGGAGCTGTTTTTT. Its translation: CASSVGARTGDTGELFF.

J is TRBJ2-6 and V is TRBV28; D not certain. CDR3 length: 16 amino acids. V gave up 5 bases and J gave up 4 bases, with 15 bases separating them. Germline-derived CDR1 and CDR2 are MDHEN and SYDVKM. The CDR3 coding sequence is TGTGCCAGCAGTCGGGTCGCGTCGGAAGGGGCCAACGTCCTGACTTTC. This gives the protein CASSRVASEGANVLTF.

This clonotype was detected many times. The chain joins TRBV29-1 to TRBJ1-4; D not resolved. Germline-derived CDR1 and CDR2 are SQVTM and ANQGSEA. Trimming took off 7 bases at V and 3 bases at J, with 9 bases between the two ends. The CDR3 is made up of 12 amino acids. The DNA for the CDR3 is TGCAGCGGAGGGAAGGCTAATGAAAAACTGTTTTTT. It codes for CSGGKANEKLFF.

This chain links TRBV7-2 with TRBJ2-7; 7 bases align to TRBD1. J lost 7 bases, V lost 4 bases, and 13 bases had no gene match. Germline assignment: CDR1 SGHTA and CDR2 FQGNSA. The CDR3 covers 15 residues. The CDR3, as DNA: TGTGCCAGCAGCTACCGACAGGGCCCGACCCTAGAGCAGTACTTC. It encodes CASSYRQGPTLEQYF.

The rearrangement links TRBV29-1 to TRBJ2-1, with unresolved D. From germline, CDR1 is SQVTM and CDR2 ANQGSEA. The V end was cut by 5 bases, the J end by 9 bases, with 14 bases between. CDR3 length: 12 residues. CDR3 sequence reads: CSVWTGIGEQFF. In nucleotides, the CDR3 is TGCAGCGTTTGGACCGGCATCGGTGAGCAGTTCTTC.

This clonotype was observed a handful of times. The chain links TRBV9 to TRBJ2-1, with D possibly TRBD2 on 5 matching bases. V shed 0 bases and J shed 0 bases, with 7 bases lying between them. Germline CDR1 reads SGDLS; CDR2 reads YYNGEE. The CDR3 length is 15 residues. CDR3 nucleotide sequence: TGTGCCAGCAGCGTAGTAGCGCTCTCCTACAATGAGCAGTTCTTC. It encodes CASSVVALSYNEQFF.

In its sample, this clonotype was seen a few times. The CDR3 region has the DNA TGTGCCAGCAGTACAGCTTTTGGCCAGCCCCAGCATTTT. Residues: CASSTAFGQPQHF. This sequence joins TRBV28 and TRBJ1-5; no reliable D call. CDR3 length equals 13 residues. Germline values: CDR1 MDHEN, CDR2 SYDVKM. The V end was cut by 5 bases, the J end by 7 bases, with 12 bases between.

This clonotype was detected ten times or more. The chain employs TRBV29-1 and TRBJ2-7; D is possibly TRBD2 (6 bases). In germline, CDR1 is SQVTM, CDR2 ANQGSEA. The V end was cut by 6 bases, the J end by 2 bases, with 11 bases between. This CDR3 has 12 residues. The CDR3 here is CSVSGSAYEQYF. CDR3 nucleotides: TGCAGCGTATCCGGGAGTGCCTACGAGCAGTACTTC.

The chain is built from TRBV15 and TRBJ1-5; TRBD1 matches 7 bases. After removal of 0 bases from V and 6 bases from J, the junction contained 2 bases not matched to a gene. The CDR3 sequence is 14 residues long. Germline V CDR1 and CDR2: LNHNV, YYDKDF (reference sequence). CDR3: CATSRDQGVQPQHF. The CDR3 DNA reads TGTGCCACCAGCAGAGATCAGGGGGTTCAGCCCCAGCATTTT.

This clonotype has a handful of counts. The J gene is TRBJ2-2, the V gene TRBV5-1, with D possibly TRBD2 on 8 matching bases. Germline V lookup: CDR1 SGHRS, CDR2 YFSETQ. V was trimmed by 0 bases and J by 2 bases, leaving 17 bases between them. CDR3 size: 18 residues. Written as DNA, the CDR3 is TGCGCCAGCAGCTTGGGGACTAGCCAGGGGGGAAACACCGGGGAGCTGTTTTTT. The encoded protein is CASSLGTSQGGNTGELFF.

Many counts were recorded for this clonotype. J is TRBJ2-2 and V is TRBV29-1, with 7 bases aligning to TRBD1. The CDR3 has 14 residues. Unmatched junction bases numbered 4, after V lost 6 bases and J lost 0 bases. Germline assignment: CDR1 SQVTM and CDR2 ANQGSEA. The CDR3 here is CSVYRGSNTGELFF. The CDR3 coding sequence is TGCAGCGTGTACAGGGGTTCGAACACCGGGGAGCTGTTTTTT.

DNA for the CDR3: TGTGCCAGCAGTGTCCCACCACTAGCGGGAGTTTCAGATACGCAGTATTTT. Amino acid sequence: CASSVPPLAGVSDTQYF. This chain links TRBV12-3 or TRBV12-4 with TRBJ2-3, with 11 bases identical to TRBD2. The V gene end was trimmed by 5 bases and the J gene end by 4 bases; junction bases not matched to a gene: 11. The CDR3 runs to 17 residues.

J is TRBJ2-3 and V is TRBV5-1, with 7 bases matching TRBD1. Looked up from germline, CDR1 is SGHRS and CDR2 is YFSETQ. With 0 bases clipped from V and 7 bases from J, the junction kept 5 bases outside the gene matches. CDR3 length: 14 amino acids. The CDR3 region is CASSLAGGDYTQYF. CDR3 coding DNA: TGCGCCAGCAGCTTGGCAGGGGGTGACTATACGCAGTATTTT.

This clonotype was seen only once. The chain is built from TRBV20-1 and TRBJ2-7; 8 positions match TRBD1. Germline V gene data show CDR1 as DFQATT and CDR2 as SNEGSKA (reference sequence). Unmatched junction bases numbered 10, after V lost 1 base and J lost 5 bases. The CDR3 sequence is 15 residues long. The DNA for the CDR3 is TGCAGTGCTAGAGGCCCCCTTGGACAGGGCCACGAGCAGTACTTC. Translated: CSARGPLGQGHEQYF.

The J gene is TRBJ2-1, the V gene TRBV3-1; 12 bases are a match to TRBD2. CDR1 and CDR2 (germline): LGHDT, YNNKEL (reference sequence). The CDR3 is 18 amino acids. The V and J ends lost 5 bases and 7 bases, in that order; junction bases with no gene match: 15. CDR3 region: CASSLRHKTTSGSNEQFF. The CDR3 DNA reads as TGTGCCAGCAGCTTACGACACAAAACGACTAGCGGGAGTAATGAGCAGTTCTTC.

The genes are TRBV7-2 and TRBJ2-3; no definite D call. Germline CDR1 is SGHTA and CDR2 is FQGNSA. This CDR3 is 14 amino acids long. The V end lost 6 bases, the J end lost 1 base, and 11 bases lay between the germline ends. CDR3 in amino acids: CASRLAPGTDTQYF. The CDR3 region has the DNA TGTGCCAGCAGGCTCGCCCCGGGCACAGATACGCAGTATTTT.